The clone carrying this T cell receptor (beta chain) was seen once. These data originate in a study of CD8 T cells in Susac syndrome. TEMRA cells were enriched by FACS, and CD4+ and CD8+ T cells were negatively isolated. Random hexamers were used to reverse transcribe the RNA input (about 0.45 to 1 ug). TCRdb re-derived calls from the immunoSEQ multiplex PCR reads in MiXCR, one entry per CDR3 protein. This sample has 60,000 to 75,000 distinct CDR3 sequences, with around 95% found just once. Input material: CD8+ T cells from PBMCs. The TCR was taken from a human donor in good health.

CDR3 nucleotides: TGTGCCTGGACTTGGCAGGGGCGTAATCAGCCCCAGCATTTT. It translates to CAWTWQGRNQPQHF. V usage is TRBV30 and J usage is TRBJ1-5, with D possibly TRBD1 on 6 matching bases. The length of the CDR3 is 14 residues. Germline assignment: CDR1 GTSNPN and CDR2 SVGIG (reference sequence). Between the trimmed V and J ends, which lost 4 bases and 4 bases, there was a span of 14 bases.